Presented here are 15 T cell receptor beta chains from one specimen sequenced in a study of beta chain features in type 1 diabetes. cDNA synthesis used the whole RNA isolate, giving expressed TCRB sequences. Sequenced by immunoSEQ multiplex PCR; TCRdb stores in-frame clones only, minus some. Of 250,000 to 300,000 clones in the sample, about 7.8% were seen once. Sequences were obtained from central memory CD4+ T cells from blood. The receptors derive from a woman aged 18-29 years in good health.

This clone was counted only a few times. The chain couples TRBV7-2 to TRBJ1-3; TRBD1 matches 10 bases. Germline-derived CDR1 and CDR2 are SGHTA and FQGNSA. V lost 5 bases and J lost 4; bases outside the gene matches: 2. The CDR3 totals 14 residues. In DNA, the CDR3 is TGTGCCAGCAGCCCGGGACAGGGGGGAAACACCATATATTTT. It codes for CASSPGQGGNTIYF.

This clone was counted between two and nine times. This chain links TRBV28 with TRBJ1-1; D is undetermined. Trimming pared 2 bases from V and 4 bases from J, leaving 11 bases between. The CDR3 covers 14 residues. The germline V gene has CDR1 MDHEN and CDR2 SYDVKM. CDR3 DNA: TGTGCCAGCAGTTTAGGAGGGATGGGCACTGAAGCTTTCTTT. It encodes CASSLGGMGTEAFF.

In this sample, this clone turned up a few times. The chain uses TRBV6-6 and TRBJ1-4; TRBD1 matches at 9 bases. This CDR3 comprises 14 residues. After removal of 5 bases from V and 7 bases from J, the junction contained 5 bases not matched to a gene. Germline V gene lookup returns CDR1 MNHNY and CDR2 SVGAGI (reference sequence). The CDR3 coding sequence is TGTGCCAGCAGTGGCGGGGACAGGGCTGAAAAACTGTTTTTT. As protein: CASSGGDRAEKLFF.

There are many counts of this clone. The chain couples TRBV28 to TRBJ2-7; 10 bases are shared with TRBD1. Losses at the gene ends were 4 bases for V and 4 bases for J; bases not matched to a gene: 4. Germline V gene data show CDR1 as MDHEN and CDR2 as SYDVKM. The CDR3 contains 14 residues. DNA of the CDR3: TGTGCCAGCAGTTGGGGGACAGGGGCATACGAGCAGTACGTC. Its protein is CASSWGTGAYEQYV.

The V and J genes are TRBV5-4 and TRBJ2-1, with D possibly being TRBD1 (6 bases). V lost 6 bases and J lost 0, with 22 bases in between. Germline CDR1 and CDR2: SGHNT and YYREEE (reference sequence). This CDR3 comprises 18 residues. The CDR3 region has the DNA TGTGCCAGCATCCCGACAGGTGGAATCGGGAACTCCTACAATGAGCAGTTCTTC. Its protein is CASIPTGGIGNSYNEQFF.

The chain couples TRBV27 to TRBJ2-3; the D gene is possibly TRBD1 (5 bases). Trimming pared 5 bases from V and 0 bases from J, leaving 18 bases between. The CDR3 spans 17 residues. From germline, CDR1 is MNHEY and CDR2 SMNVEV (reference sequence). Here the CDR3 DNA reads TGTGCCAGCAGTCCCGATTGGGGCCCAGGAAGCACAGATACGCAGTATTTT. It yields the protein CASSPDWGPGSTDTQYF.

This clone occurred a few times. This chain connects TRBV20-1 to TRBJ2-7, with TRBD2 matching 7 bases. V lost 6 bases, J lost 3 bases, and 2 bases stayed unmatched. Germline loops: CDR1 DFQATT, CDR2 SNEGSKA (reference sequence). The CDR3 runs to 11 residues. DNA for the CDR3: TGCAGTGCGAAGCGGGACTACGAGCAGTACGTC. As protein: CSAKRDYEQYV.

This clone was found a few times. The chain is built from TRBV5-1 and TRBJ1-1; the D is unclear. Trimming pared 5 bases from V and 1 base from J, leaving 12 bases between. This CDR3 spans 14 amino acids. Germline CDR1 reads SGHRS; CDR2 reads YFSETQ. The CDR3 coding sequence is TGCGCCAGCAGGGCGACATACGCGAACACTGAAGCTTTCTTT. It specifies CASRATYANTEAFF. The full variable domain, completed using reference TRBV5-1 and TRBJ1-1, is KAGVTQTPRYLIKTRGQQVTLSCSPISGHRSVSWYQQTPGQGLQFLFEYFSETQRNKGNFPGRFSGRQFSNSRSEMNVSTLELGDSALYLCASRATYANTEAFFGQGTRLTVV.

The CDR3 loop is CASSLVAGGYEQFF. In nucleotides, the CDR3 is TGTGCCAGCAGCTTAGTGGCGGGAGGGTATGAGCAGTTCTTC. The J gene is TRBJ2-1, the V gene TRBV7-2; 9 nucleotides line up with TRBD2. The CDR3 is 14 residues long. V shed 1 base and J 8 bases; nucleotides not matched to a gene: 3. The germline V gene has CDR1 SGHTA and CDR2 FQGNSA.

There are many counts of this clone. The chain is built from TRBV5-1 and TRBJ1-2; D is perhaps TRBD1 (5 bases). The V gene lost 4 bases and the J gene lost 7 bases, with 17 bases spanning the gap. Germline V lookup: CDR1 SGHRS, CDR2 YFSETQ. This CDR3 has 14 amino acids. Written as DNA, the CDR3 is TGCGCCAGCAGCGCTGACTCTGGGGGTAGTGGCTACACCTTC. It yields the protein CASSADSGGSGYTF.

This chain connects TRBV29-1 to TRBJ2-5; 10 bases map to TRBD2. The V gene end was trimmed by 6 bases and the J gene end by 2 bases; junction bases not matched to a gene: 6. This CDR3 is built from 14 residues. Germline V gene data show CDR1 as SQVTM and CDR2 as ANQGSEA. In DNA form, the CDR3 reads TGCAGCGTAATAGCGGGAGGTGCTCAAGAGACCCAGTACTTC. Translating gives CSVIAGGAQETQYF.

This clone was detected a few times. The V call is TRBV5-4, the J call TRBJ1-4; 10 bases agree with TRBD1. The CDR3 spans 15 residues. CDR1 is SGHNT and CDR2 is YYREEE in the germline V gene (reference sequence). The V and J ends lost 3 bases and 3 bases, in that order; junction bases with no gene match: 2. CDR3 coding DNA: TGTGCCAGCAGCTCCGGGACAGGGGCTAATGAAAAACTGTTTTTT. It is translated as CASSSGTGANEKLFF.

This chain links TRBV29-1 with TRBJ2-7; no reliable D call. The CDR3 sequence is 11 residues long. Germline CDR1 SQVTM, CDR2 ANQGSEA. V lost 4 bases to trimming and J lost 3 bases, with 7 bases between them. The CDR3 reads CSVGYYYEQYF. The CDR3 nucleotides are TGCAGCGTTGGGTATTACTACGAGCAGTACTTC.

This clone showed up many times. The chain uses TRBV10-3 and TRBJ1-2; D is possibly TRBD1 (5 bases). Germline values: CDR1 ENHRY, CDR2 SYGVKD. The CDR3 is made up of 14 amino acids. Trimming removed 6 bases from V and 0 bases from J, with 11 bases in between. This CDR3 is CAISSREANYGYTF. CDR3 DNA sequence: TGTGCCATCAGCTCCAGGGAAGCTAACTATGGCTACACCTTC.

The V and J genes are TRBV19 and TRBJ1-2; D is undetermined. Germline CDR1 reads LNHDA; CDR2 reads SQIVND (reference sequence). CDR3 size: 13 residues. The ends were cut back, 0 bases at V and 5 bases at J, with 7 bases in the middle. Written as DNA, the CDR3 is TGTGCCAGTAGTATAGATCGGGGTTATGGCTACACCTTC. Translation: CASSIDRGYGYTF. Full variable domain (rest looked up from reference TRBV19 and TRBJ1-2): DGGITQSPKYLFRKEGQNVTLSCEQNLNHDAMYWYRQDPGQGLRLIYYSQIVNDFQKGDIAEGYSVSREKKESFPLTVTSAQKNPTAFYLCASSIDRGYGYTFGSGTRLTVV.